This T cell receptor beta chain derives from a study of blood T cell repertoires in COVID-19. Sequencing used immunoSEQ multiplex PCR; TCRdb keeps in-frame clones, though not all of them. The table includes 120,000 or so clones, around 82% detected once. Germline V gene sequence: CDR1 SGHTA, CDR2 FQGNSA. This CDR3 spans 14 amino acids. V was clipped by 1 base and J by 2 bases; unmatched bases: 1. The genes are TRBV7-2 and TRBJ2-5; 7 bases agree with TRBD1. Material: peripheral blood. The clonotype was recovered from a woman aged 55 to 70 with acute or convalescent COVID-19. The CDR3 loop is CASSLVGQQETQYF. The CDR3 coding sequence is TGTGCCAGCAGCTTAGTGGGACAGCAAGAGACCCAGTACTTC.